Presented here are 7 T cell receptor beta chains from one specimen sequenced in a study of shared clonotypes between healthy human individuals. Repertoires were generated with immunoSEQ multiplex PCR, while TCRdb's copy carries only in-frame clones and drops some. Of approximately 720,000 clones detected, about 92% appear once; the ten largest clones hold 24%. Terminally differentiated effector memory CD45RA+ cells were left out of the naive CD8 fraction, which was CD45RO-negative and positively selected for CCR7. The material sequenced was naive CD8+ T cells sorted from blood. These receptors originate from a young man in good health.

The V call is TRBV9, the J call TRBJ2-1, with a weak D call TRBD1 (5 bases). The germline V gene encodes CDR1 SGDLS and CDR2 YYNGEE. This CDR3 is built from 16 residues. Trimming cost V 0 bases and J 6 bases, with 16 bases left between them. The CDR3 sequence is CASSVDRTLEINEQFF. The CDR3 DNA sequence: TGTGCCAGCAGCGTAGATCGGACATTGGAGATCAATGAGCAGTTCTTC.

The gene calls are TRBV19 and TRBJ2-3; TRBD2 aligns across 13 bases. The V and J ends lost 5 bases and 3 bases, in that order; junction bases with no gene match: 11. Germline values: CDR1 LNHDA, CDR2 SQIVND (reference sequence). CDR3 length: 18 residues. CDR3 loop: CASSPKLAGGPGTDTQYF. DNA of the CDR3: TGTGCCAGTAGTCCCAAACTAGCGGGAGGGCCAGGGACAGATACGCAGTATTTT.

This clone has only one observation. The chain has TRBV19 and TRBJ2-7; unclear D gene. V lost 1 base, J lost 2 bases, and 12 bases lay in between. This CDR3 is built from 15 residues. Per the germline V gene, CDR1 is LNHDA and CDR2 is SQIVND (reference sequence). The CDR3 here is CASSIGVMSAYEQYF. In DNA, the CDR3 is TGTGCCAGTAGTATAGGGGTCATGTCCGCCTACGAGCAGTACTTC.

The chain uses TRBV14 and TRBJ2-7; D could derive from TRBD1 or TRBD2 (5 bases each). Trimming pared 4 bases from V and 6 bases from J, leaving 19 bases between. CDR1 and CDR2 from the germline V gene are SGHDN and FVKESK. CDR3 length equals 15 residues. CDR3 residues: CASSLDNRLGVEQYF. The CDR3, as DNA: TGTGCCAGCAGCCTCGATAACCGTTTGGGGGTCGAGCAGTACTTC.

The V and J genes are TRBV13 and TRBJ2-7; D perhaps matches TRBD1 (6 bases). The CDR3 contains 17 residues. The ends were cut back, 0 bases at V and 2 bases at J, with 17 bases in the middle. CDR1 and CDR2 from the germline V gene are PRHDT and FYEKMQ (reference sequence). CDR3 amino acids: CASSLGGRGFLTYEQYF. CDR3 in DNA: TGTGCCAGCAGCTTAGGGGGAAGGGGGTTTTTGACCTACGAGCAGTACTTC.

The rearrangement links TRBV4-1 to TRBJ2-7; D not resolved. CDR1 is MGHRA, CDR2 YSYEKL, per germline. The V and J ends lost 0 bases and 0 bases respectively, with 6 bases between them. This CDR3 region has 14 residues. CDR3 in amino acids: CASSQEDNSYEQYF. CDR3 bases: TGCGCCAGCAGCCAAGAAGACAACTCCTACGAGCAGTACTTC.

The chain links TRBV19 to TRBJ2-1; TRBD2 matches at 11 bases. The germline gives CDR1 LNHDA, CDR2 SQIVND (reference sequence). Unmatched junction bases numbered 10, after V lost 3 bases and J lost 6 bases. This CDR3 contains 17 residues. DNA of the CDR3: TGTGCCAGTAGTATGCGAACTAGCGGGAGTTCTGGCAATGAGCAGTTCTTC. It yields the protein CASSMRTSGSSGNEQFF.